Below are 18 T cell receptor beta chains sequenced from a single sample in a study of radiotherapy plus CTLA-4 blockade in lung cancer. The method was immunoSEQ multiplex PCR; TCRdb's version includes in-frame clones alone and lacks a portion of them. The sample consists of around 80,000 clones, around 74% of them appearing once. The material was peripheral blood, obtained from a patient treated with radiotherapy plus ipilimumab. All receptors come from a human donor with non-small cell lung cancer whose response to radiotherapy plus ipilimumab could not be evaluated.

This chain joins TRBV2 and TRBJ2-3, with D possibly TRBD1 on 7 matching bases. The CDR3 runs 16 residues. V shed 8 bases and J shed 5 bases, with 23 bases lying between them. Germline V lookup: CDR1 SNHLY, CDR2 FYNNEI. CDR3 loop: CASSDDRGTVGDTQYF. In nucleotides, the CDR3 is TGTGCCAGCTCGGACGATCGGGGGACAGTGGGAGATACGCAGTATTTT.

This clone was counted a few times. The rearrangement uses TRBV19 and TRBJ1-5, with D uncertain. Germline V gives CDR1 LNHDA, CDR2 SQIVND (reference sequence). The ends were cut back, 1 base at V and 5 bases at J, with 9 bases in the middle. The CDR3 loop spans 14 amino acids. Written as DNA, the CDR3 is TGTGCCAGTAGTATAGGTTCTCTCTATCAGCCCCAGCATTTT. Its translation is CASSIGSLYQPQHF. Filled out from reference TRBV19 and TRBJ1-5, the complete variable domain reads DGGITQSPKYLFRKEGQNVTLSCEQNLNHDAMYWYRQDPGQGLRLIYYSQIVNDFQKGDIAEGYSVSREKKESFPLTVTSAQKNPTAFYLCASSIGSLYQPQHFGDGTRLSIL.

The chain links TRBV6-1 to TRBJ1-2; D is possibly TRBD1 (5 bases). Germline values: CDR1 MNHNS, CDR2 SASEGT. The CDR3 contains 13 residues. V was clipped by 0 bases and J by 8 bases, with 10 bases between them. The CDR3 protein is CASSEAGGWGYTF. DNA for the CDR3: TGTGCCAGCAGTGAAGCGGGGGGTTGGGGCTACACCTTC.

The rearrangement links TRBV9 to TRBJ2-1, with 15 bases fitting TRBD2. The length of the CDR3 is 18 residues. CDR1 SGDLS and CDR2 YYNGEE come from the germline V gene. V gave up 1 base and J gave up 9 bases; unmatched junction bases: 11. The CDR3 DNA follows: TGTGCCAGCAGCGTAAATCTGGCCGGACTAGCGGGAGGGATTGAGCAGTTCTTC. This translates into CASSVNLAGLAGGIEQFF. Combining the CDR3 with reference TRBV9 and TRBJ2-1 gives the whole variable domain DSGVTQTPKHLITATGQRVTLRCSPRSGDLSVYWYQQSLDQGLQFLIQYYNGEERAKGNILERFSAQQFPDLHSELNLSSLELGDSALYFCASSVNLAGLAGGIEQFFGPGTRLTVL.

The chain recombines TRBV18 with TRBJ2-1; 7 nucleotides line up with TRBD2. V lost 2 bases, J lost 5 bases, and 0 bases stayed unmatched. There are 13 residues in the CDR3. Germline CDR1 is KGHSH and CDR2 is LQKENI. CDR3 protein: CASSPGRDNEQFF. DNA of the CDR3: TGTGCCAGCTCACCAGGGAGGGACAATGAGCAGTTCTTC.

The chain joins TRBV4-2 to TRBJ2-7; 9 bases fit TRBD2. This CDR3 region has 16 residues. Germline CDR1 and CDR2: LGHNA and YNFKEQ. The trim removed 3 bases at V and 2 bases at J, leaving 8 bases unmatched. The CDR3 here is CASSQETGTSTYEQYF. CDR3 sequence (DNA): TGTGCCAGCAGCCAGGAAACCGGGACTAGCACCTACGAGCAGTACTTC.

Points on this clone: Additional DNA sequences in this sample encode the identical CDR3. The chain is built from TRBV7-6 and TRBJ2-1; 9 bases fit TRBD2. The CDR3 length is 15 residues. Germline trimming cut 1 base from V and 7 bases from J; bases unmatched to any gene: 5. Germline assignment: CDR1 SGHVS and CDR2 FNYEAQ. The CDR3 DNA follows: TGTGCCAGCAGCTTAGTGGCGGGGGGGAGGAATGAGCAGTTCTTC. The encoded protein is CASSLVAGGRNEQFF.

V is TRBV7-9 and J is TRBJ2-5; D unclear. Germline CDR1 SEHNR, CDR2 FQNEAQ (reference sequence). CDR3 size: 12 residues. With 9 bases removed from V and 1 base from J, the gap between germline ends came to 9 bases. The CDR3: CASRQVQETQYF. In DNA form, the CDR3 reads TGTGCCAGTAGACAAGTCCAAGAGACCCAGTACTTC. The full variable domain, with the rest looked up from reference TRBV7-9 and TRBJ2-5, is DTGVSQNPRHKITKRGQNVTFRCDPISEHNRLYWYRQTLGQGPEFLTYFQNEAQLEKSRLLSDRFSAERPKGSFSTLEIQRTEQGDSAMYLCASRQVQETQYFGPGTRLLVL.

The CDR3 region has the DNA TGTGCCAGCAGCTTATCTGCTATTTTCGGGACAGGGAGTAACTATGGCTACACCTTC. Residues: CASSLSAIFGTGSNYGYTF. V is TRBV7-2 and J is TRBJ1-2; 9 bases align to TRBD1. V shed 2 bases, J shed 1 base, and the junction held 14 bases outside the gene matches. The CDR3 totals 19 residues. The germline gives CDR1 SGHTA, CDR2 FQGNSA.

The CDR3 loop reads CASSQASGTSGSHGSYEQYF. CDR3 nucleotides: TGCGCCAGCAGCCAAGCCTCCGGGACTAGCGGCTCCCACGGGTCCTACGAGCAGTACTTC. This sequence joins TRBV4-3 and TRBJ2-7; 11 bases are a match to TRBD2. CDR1 is LGHNA, CDR2 YSLEER, per germline. The CDR3 contains 20 residues. The V and J ends lost 1 base and 1 base, in that order; junction bases with no gene match: 15.

The V call is TRBV5-1, the J call TRBJ2-1; 7 bases line up with TRBD2. Germline CDR1 SGHRS, CDR2 YFSETQ. The CDR3 covers 16 residues. J lost 4 bases, V lost 0 bases, and 7 bases had no gene match. Here the CDR3 reads CASSLGLAVRYNEQFF. The CDR3 coding sequence is TGCGCCAGCAGCTTGGGCCTAGCGGTACGGTACAATGAGCAGTTCTTC.

CDR3 region: CAWNSQGIGQPQHF. As DNA, the CDR3 is TGTGCCTGGAATTCCCAGGGGATTGGGCAGCCCCAGCATTTT. The chain links TRBV30 to TRBJ1-5; D possibly corresponds to TRBD1 (6 bases). CDR3 length: 14 residues. Looked up from germline, CDR1 is GTSNPN and CDR2 is SVGIG (reference sequence). Trimming removed 4 bases at V and 7 bases at J, with 17 bases between.

This chain uses TRBV6-1 with TRBJ1-4; the match to TRBD1 covers 8 bases. After removal of 4 bases from V and 8 bases from J, the junction contained 24 bases not matched to a gene. There are 20 residues in the CDR3. From germline, CDR1 is MNHNS and CDR2 SASEGT. This chain's CDR3 is CASSGVSRTGLRGMWEKLFF. CDR3 DNA: TGTGCCAGCAGTGGAGTCTCTAGGACAGGGTTAAGGGGCATGTGGGAAAAACTGTTTTTT.

On this clone: The sample contains more than one DNA sequence encoding this CDR3. V is TRBV2 and J is TRBJ2-2, with TRBD1 matching over 7 bases. The V gene's germline CDR1 is SNHLY and CDR2 FYNNEI. The V segment lost 6 bases and the J segment 0 bases; nucleotides outside the gene matches: 4. CDR3 length equals 15 residues. Here the CDR3 reads CASRTGTANTGELFF. For the CDR3, the DNA is TGTGCCAGCAGAACCGGGACAGCGAACACCGGGGAGCTGTTTTTT.

V gene TRBV4-1 combines with J gene TRBJ2-1, with D hard to call. V was shortened by 4 bases and J by 0 bases, with 7 bases between the two germline ends. This CDR3 contains 14 residues. Germline V gene data show CDR1 as MGHRA and CDR2 as YSYEKL. DNA of the CDR3: TGCGCCAGCAGCCTCACAAACTCCTACAATGAGCAGTTCTTC. This gives the protein CASSLTNSYNEQFF.

The CDR3 here is CASSVGVGGVPDTQYF. The CDR3 region has the DNA TGTGCCAGCAGCGTAGGGGTGGGAGGGGTCCCAGATACGCAGTATTTT. The V and J genes are TRBV9 and TRBJ2-3; TRBD2 aligns across 7 bases. This CDR3 comprises 16 residues. With V trimmed by 0 bases and J by 4 bases, 8 bases remained unmatched. Germline-derived CDR1 and CDR2 are SGDLS and YYNGEE.

In this sample, this clone turned up a few times. The chain recombines TRBV6-1 with TRBJ2-1, with D hard to call. The CDR3 length is 15 residues. Trimming removed 7 bases from V and 1 base from J, with 14 bases in between. CDR1 is MNHNS, CDR2 SASEGT, per germline. CDR3 sequence: CASTREIKSYNEQFF. The DNA of the CDR3 is TGTGCCAGCACGCGTGAGATAAAGTCCTACAATGAGCAGTTCTTC.

The V and J genes are TRBV19 and TRBJ1-4, with 7 bases matching TRBD1. This CDR3 is built from 14 residues. Unmatched junction bases numbered 12, after V lost 9 bases and J lost 8 bases. Germline V gene data show CDR1 as LNHDA and CDR2 as SQIVND (reference sequence). The CDR3 here is CASTGVELGEKLFF. In nucleotides, the CDR3 is TGTGCCAGCACAGGGGTCGAATTAGGAGAAAAACTGTTTTTT.